The clone carrying this T cell receptor (beta chain) has ten or more counts. After removal of 3 bases from V and 4 bases from J, the junction contained 10 bases not matched to a gene. This CDR3 comprises 16 residues. Germline CDR1 reads MDHEN; CDR2 reads SYDVKM. This specimen belongs to a study of neurological immune-mediated disorders. Every sequencing run produced over 180 million TCR-beta sequences that came from 15-18 subjects. One entry per CDR3 protein results from TCRdb running MiXCR on the 5' RACE reads. The sample consists of about 55,000 distinct CDR3 sequences, roughly 4.3% of them appearing once.

Material: PBMCs. The chain has TRBV28 and TRBJ1-2, with TRBD1 matching 8 bases. The sequence came from a man aged 45-65 years with multiple sclerosis. The CDR3 DNA follows: TGTGCCAGCAGTTTGCCCTGGACAGGGAAGGCCTATGGCTACACCTTC. It encodes CASSLPWTGKAYGYTF.